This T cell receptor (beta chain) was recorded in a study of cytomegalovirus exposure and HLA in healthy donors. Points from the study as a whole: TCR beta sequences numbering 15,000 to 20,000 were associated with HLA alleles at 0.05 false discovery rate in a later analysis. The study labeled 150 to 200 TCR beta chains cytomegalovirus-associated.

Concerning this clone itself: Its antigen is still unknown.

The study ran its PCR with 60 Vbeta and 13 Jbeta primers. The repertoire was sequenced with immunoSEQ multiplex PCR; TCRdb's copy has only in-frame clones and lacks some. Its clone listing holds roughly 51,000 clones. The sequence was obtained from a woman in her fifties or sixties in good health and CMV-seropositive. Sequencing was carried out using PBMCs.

CDR3 in DNA: TGTGCCAGCAGCCGTAGCGGGAGGGCCGGCTACGAGCAGTACTTC. It specifies CASSRSGRAGYEQYF. The rearrangement links TRBV5-6 to TRBJ2-7, with 11 bases lining up with TRBD2. The CDR3 length is 15 residues. Looked up from germline, CDR1 is SGHDT and CDR2 is YYEEEE. J lost 3 bases, V lost 4 bases, and 6 bases had no gene match.